The 10 T cell receptor beta chains below come from one sample, sequenced in a study of spatial heterogeneity in lung cancer (dated by TCRdb to 2018 to 2020). What the authors observed across the whole study: The tumor nonsynonymous mutation count correlated with the number of expanded intratumoral alpha and beta TCRs.

The sample's time point, from its label and the paper: sample taken at primary tumor resection. Receptor libraries were prepared by 5' RACE. Instrument on record: NextSeq 500. TCRdb itself trimmed the public reads at Q25 with fastp, ran MiXCR and retained productive beta chains. CDR3 protein sequences are deduplicated, and each keeps its most common genes and DNA. The sample table records around 6,000 distinct CDR3 sequences; roughly 16% of these occur just once. The top ten clones comprise roughly 10% of the sample. For these TCRs, the target antigens are not known. This specimen consisted of lung tumor tissue, obtained at surgery. These receptors were collected from a male donor with early-stage non-small cell lung cancer.

There are many counts of this clonotype. The size of this beta chain means little, since it is a stray read in a library made for alpha chains. The chain has TRBV29-1 and TRBJ2-2; D not resolved. Per the germline V gene, CDR1 is SQVTM and CDR2 is ANQGSEA. Trimming took 1 base from V and 1 from J, leaving 7 bases between them. This CDR3 is built from 14 residues. CDR3 coding DNA: TGCAGCGTTGAAGGGCGGTTGAACACCGGGGAGCTGTTTTTT. It codes for CSVEGRLNTGELFF.

This clonotype occurred many times. This beta chain is an unintended read in a library built for alpha chains; its size means little. The chain carries TRBV3-1 and TRBJ2-4; 11 bases map to TRBD1. V shed 4 bases and J 16 bases; nucleotides not matched to a gene: 6. The CDR3 runs 12 residues. The germline CDR1 and CDR2 sequences are LGHDT and YNNKEL (reference sequence). The CDR3 coding sequence is TGTGCCAGCAGCCCCGGGACAGGGGGTCCCTACTTC. Translated, it gives CASSPGTGGPYF.

By sample fraction, this clonotype is medium-sized. This beta chain is an off-target read within a library intended for alpha chains, so its frequency means little. The chain links TRBV20-1 to TRBJ2-2, with D perhaps TRBD1 (6 bases). Germline V CDR1 and CDR2: DFQATT, SNEGSKA (reference sequence). The length of the CDR3 is 12 residues. The V end lost 6 bases, the J end lost 6 bases, and 11 bases lay between the germline ends. The CDR3 loop reads CSAVGAAGELFF. The CDR3 DNA reads as TGCAGTGCAGTGGGGGCGGCCGGGGAGCTGTTTTTT.

As concerns this clonotype: Little can be read into the size of this beta chain, an off-target read in a library designed for alpha chains. This chain joins TRBV7-9 and TRBJ1-2, with 8 bases identical to TRBD1. V dropped 4 bases and J dropped 3; count of bases not matched to a gene: 10. There are 16 residues in the CDR3. The germline V gene encodes CDR1 SEHNR and CDR2 FQNEAQ (reference sequence). The CDR3 here is CASSSPEQGGHYGYTF. In DNA form, the CDR3 reads TGTGCCAGCAGCTCCCCTGAACAGGGGGGGCACTATGGCTACACCTTC.

This clonotype showed up many times. This beta chain represents an off-target read in a library built for alpha chains; its size is of limited meaning. V is TRBV7-4 and J is TRBJ2-7, with D possibly matching TRBD2 (6 bases). The length of the CDR3 is 13 residues. Germline CDR1 and CDR2: SGHVT and SQSDAQ. Trimming took off 4 bases at V and 3 bases at J, with 10 bases between the two ends. CDR3 bases: TGTGCCAGCAGCTGGGGACTGAACTACGAGCAGTACTTC. Translated: CASSWGLNYEQYF.

This clonotype was counted at least ten times. This beta chain is a stray sequence in a library constructed for alpha chains; its clone size is not meaningful. V and J are TRBV2 and TRBJ2-7, with 7 bases lining up with TRBD2. Germline loops: CDR1 SNHLY, CDR2 FYNNEI. This CDR3 has 13 amino acids. The ends lost 4 bases at V and 6 bases at J; junction bases unmatched: 6. CDR3 nucleotides: TGTGCCAGCAGTGGTGAACTAGCGAGCGAGCAGTACTTC. It is translated as CASSGELASEQYF.

Details on this clonotype: Since it is a stray read in a library aimed at alpha chains, this beta chain has a size that is not meaningful. The chain recombines TRBV7-2 with TRBJ1-3; 7 nucleotides agree with TRBD1. CDR3 length: 15 residues. CDR1 is SGHTA, CDR2 FQGNSA, per germline. V shed 5 bases and J 0 bases; nucleotides not matched to a gene: 4. The CDR3 is CASSIGQASGNTIYF. The CDR3 nucleotides read TGTGCCAGCAGCATCGGACAGGCCTCTGGAAACACCATATATTTT. The variable domain in full, with the rest retrieved from reference TRBV7-2 and TRBJ1-3, is GAGVSQSPSNKVTEKGKDVELRCDPISGHTALYWYRQSLGQGLEFLIYFQGNSAPDKSGLPSDRFSAERTGGSVSTLTIQRTQQEDSAVYLCASSIGQASGNTIYFGEGSWLTVV.

Details on this clonotype: This beta chain is an unintended read in a library built for alpha chains; its size means little. The V gene is TRBV5-6, the J gene TRBJ2-7; 9 bases are a match to TRBD2. Germline V gene data show CDR1 as SGHDT and CDR2 as YYEEEE. The CDR3 is made up of 15 amino acids. V was pared by 5 bases and J by 1 base, with 7 bases of the junction left unmatched. The CDR3 is CASRFGTSLSYEQYF. The CDR3 coding sequence is TGTGCCAGCAGATTCGGGACTAGCCTTTCCTACGAGCAGTACTTC.

This clonotype is categorized as large. The library was built for alpha chains, so this beta chain is an off-target read and its size means little. This rearrangement joins TRBV6-2 or TRBV6-3 to TRBJ2-7, with 8 bases identical to TRBD1. This CDR3 spans 19 amino acids. The J segment lost 5 bases and the V segment lost 5 bases, leaving 23 bases of the junction unmatched. Germline V gene lookup returns CDR1 MNHEY and CDR2 SVGEGT. CDR3 nucleotide sequence: TGTGCCAGCAGTGATACTGGGCACGGACAGGGACAGGTTCGCCACGAGCAGTACTTC. It codes for CASSDTGHGQGQVRHEQYF.

In this sample, this clonotype is medium-sized. The library was designed around alpha chains, so this beta chain is a stray read whose abundance carries little weight. The chain joins TRBV7-2 to TRBJ2-3; TRBD2 aligns across 9 bases. This CDR3 is 14 amino acids long. Germline V CDR1 and CDR2: SGHTA, FQGNSA. Trimming at V came to 5 bases and at J to 6 bases, leaving 6 bases not matched to a gene. In DNA form, the CDR3 reads TGTGCCAGCAGCCCGGGACTAGCAGCGGATACGCAGTATTTT. This gives the protein CASSPGLAADTQYF.